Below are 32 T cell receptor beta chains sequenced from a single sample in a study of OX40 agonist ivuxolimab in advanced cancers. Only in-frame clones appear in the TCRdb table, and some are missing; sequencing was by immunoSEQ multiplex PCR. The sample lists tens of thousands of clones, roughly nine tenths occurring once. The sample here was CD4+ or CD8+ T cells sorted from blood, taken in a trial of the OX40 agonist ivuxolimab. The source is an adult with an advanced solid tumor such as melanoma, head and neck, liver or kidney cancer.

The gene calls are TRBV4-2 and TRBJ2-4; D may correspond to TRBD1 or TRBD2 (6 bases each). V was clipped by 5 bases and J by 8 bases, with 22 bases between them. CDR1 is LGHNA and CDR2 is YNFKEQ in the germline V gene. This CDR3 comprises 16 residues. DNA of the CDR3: TGTGCCAGCAGCTCTCGACAGGAGGGTCGAAGGCACATTCAGTACTTC. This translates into CASSSRQEGRRHIQYF.

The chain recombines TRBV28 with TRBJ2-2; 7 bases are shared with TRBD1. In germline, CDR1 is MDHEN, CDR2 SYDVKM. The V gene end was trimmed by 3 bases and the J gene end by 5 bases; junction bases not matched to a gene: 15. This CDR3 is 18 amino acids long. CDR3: CASSFKGQGVKRTGELFF. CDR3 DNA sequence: TGTGCCAGCAGTTTTAAGGGTCAGGGGGTAAAACGGACCGGGGAGCTGTTTTTT.

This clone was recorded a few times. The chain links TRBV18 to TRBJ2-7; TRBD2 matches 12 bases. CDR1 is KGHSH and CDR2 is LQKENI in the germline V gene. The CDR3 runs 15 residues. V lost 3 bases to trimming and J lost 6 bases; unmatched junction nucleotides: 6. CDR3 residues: CASSPTLAGGPEQYF. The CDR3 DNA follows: TGTGCCAGCTCACCGACCCTAGCGGGAGGGCCCGAGCAGTACTTC.

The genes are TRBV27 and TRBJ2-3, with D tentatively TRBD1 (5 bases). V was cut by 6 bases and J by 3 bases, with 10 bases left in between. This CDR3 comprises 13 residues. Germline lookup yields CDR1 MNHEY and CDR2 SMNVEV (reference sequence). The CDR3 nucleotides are TGTGCCAGCAGCCTAAGGGGTACAGATACGCAGTATTTT. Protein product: CASSLRGTDTQYF.

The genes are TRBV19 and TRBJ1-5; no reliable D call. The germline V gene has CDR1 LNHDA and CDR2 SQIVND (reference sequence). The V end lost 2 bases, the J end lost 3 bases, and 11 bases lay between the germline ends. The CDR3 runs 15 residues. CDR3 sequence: CASSIWRLNNQPQHF. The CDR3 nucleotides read TGTGCCAGTAGTATATGGCGGCTGAACAATCAGCCCCAGCATTTT.

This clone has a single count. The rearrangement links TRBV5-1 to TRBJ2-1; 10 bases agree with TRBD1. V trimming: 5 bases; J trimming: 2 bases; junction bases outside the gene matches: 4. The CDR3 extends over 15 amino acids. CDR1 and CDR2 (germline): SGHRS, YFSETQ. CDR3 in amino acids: CASSLTGGAYNEQFF. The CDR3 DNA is TGCGCCAGCAGTTTGACAGGGGGCGCCTACAATGAGCAGTTCTTC.

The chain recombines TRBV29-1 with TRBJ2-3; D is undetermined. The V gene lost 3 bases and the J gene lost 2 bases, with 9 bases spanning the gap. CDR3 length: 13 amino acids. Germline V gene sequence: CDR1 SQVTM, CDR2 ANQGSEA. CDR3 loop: CSVEETYTDTQYF. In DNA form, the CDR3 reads TGCAGCGTTGAGGAGACCTACACAGATACGCAGTATTTT.

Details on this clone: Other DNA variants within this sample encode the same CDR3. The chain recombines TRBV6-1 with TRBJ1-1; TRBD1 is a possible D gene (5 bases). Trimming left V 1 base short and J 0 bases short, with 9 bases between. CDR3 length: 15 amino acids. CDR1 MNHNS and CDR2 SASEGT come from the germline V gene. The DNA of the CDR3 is TGTGCCAGCAGTGAAGGTCAGGGCATGAACACTGAAGCTTTCTTT. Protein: CASSEGQGMNTEAFF.

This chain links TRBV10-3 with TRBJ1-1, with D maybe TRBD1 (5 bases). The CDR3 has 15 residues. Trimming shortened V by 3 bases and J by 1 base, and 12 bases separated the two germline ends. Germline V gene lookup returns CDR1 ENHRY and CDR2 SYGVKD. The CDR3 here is CAISDAGAGNTEAFF. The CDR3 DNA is TGTGCCATCAGTGACGCTGGGGCAGGGAACACTGAAGCTTTCTTT.

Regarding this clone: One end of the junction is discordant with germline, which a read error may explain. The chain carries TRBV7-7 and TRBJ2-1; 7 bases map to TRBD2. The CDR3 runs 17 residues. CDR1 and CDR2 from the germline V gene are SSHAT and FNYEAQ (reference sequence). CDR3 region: CASSLYVGGSSYNEQFF. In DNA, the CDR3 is TGTGCTAGCAGCTTATATGTCGGCGGGAGCTCCTACAATGAGCAGTTCTTC.

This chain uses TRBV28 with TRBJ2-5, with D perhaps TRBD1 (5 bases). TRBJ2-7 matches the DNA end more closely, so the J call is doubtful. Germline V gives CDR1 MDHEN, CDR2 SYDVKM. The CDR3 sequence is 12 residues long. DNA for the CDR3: TGTGCCAGCGGGGCAATGACCTACGAGCAGTACTTC. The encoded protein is CASGAMTYEQYF.

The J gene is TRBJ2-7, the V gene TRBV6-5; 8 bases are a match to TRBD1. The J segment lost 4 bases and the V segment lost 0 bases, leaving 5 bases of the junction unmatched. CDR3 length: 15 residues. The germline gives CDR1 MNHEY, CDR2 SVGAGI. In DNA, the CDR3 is TGTGCCAGCAGTTACTCTGGGGACAGGAGTTACGAGCAGTACTTC. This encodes CASSYSGDRSYEQYF.

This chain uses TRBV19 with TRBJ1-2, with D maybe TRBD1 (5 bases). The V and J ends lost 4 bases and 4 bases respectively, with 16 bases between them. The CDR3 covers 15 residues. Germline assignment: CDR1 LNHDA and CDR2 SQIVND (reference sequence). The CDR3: CASSRDGGAGYGYTF. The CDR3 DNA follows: TGTGCCAGTAGTAGGGACGGTGGAGCTGGCTATGGCTACACCTTC. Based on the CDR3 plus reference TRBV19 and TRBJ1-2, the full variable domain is DGGITQSPKYLFRKEGQNVTLSCEQNLNHDAMYWYRQDPGQGLRLIYYSQIVNDFQKGDIAEGYSVSREKKESFPLTVTSAQKNPTAFYLCASSRDGGAGYGYTFGSGTRLTVV.

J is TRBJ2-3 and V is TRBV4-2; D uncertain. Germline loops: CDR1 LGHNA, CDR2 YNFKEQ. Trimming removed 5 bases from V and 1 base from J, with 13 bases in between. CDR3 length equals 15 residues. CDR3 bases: TGTGCCAGCAGCTTGGCTCAGGCGGGCACAGATACGCAGTATTTT. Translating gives CASSLAQAGTDTQYF.

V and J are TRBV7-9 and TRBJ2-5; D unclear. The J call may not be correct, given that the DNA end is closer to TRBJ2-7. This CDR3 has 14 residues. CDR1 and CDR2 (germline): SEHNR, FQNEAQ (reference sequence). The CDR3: CASSPPGRFYEQYF. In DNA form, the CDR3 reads TGTGCCAGCAGCCCCCCAGGCAGGTTCTACGAGCAGTACTTC.

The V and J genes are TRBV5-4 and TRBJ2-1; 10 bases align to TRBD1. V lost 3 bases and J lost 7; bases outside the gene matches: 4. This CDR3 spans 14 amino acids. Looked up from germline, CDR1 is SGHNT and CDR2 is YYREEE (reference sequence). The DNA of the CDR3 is TGTGCCAGCAGCTCGACAGGGGGCAAGAATGAGCAGTTCTTC. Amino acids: CASSSTGGKNEQFF.

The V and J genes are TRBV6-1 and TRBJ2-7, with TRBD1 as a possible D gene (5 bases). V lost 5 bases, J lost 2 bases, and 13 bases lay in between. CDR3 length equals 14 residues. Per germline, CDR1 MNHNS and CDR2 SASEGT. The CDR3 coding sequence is TGTGCCAGCAGTCGGTTTGACAGTACCTACGAGCAGTACTTC. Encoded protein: CASSRFDSTYEQYF.

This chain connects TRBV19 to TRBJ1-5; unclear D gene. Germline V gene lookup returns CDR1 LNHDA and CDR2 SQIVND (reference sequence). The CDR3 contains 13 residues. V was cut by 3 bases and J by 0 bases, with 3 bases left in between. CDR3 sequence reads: CASSMNSNQPQHF. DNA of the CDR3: TGTGCCAGTAGTATGAATAGCAATCAGCCCCAGCATTTT.

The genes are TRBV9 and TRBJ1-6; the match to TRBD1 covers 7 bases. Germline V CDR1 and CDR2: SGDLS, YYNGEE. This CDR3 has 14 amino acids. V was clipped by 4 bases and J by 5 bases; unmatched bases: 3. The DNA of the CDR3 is TGTGCCAGCAGCACCAGGGGGGATAATTCACCCCTCCACTTT. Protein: CASSTRGDNSPLHF.

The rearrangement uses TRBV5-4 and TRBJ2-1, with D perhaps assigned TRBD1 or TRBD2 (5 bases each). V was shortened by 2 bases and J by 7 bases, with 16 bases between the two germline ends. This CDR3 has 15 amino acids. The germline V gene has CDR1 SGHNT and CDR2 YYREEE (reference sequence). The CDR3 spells CASSLGTPDYNEQFF. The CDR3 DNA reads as TGTGCCAGCAGCTTAGGGACCCCCGACTATAATGAGCAGTTCTTC.

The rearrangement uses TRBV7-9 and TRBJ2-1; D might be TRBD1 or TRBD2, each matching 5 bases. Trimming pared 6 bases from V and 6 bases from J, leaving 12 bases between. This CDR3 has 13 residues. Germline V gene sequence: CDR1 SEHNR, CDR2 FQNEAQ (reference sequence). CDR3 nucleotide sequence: TGTGCCAGCAGGGCTTGGGGGTCCAATGAGCAGTTCTTC. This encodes CASRAWGSNEQFF.

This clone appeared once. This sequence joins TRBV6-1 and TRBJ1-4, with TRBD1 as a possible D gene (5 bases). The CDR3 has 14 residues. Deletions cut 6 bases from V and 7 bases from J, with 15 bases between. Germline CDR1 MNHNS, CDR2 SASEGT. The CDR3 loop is CASRLHRNSEKLFF. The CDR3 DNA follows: TGTGCCAGCAGGTTACACAGGAATTCTGAAAAACTGTTTTTT.

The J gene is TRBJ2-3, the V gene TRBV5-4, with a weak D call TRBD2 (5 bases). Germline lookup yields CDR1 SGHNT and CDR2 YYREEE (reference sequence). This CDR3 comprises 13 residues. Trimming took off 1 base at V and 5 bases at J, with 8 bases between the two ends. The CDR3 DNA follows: TGTGCCAGCAGCTTGCAGGCGGGAGATACGCAGTATTTT. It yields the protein CASSLQAGDTQYF.

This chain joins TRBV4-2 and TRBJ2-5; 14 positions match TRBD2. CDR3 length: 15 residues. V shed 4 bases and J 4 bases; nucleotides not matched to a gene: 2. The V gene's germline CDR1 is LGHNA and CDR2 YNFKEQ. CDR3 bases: TGTGCCAGCAGCCTCGGACTAGCGGGAGGAGAGACCCAGTACTTC. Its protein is CASSLGLAGGETQYF.

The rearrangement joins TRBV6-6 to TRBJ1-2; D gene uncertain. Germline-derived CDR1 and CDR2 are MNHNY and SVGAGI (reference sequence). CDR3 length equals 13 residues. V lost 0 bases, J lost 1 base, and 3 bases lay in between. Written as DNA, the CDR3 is TGTGCCAGCAGTTACTCACGTAACTATGGCTACACCTTC. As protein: CASSYSRNYGYTF.

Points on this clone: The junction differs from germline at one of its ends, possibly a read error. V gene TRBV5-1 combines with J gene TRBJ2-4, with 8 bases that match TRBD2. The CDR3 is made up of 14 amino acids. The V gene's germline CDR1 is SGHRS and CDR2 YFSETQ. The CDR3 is CASRRGGGPVEMNF. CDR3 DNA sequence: TGCGCCAGCAGGAGGGGCGGGGGGCCTGTGGAAATGAACTTC.

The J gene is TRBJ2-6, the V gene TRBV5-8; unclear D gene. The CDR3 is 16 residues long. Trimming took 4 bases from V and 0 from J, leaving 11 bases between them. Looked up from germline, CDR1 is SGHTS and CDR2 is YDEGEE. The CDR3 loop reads CASSQDVSSGANVLTF. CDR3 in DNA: TGTGCCAGCAGCCAAGATGTCAGCTCTGGGGCCAACGTCCTGACTTTC.

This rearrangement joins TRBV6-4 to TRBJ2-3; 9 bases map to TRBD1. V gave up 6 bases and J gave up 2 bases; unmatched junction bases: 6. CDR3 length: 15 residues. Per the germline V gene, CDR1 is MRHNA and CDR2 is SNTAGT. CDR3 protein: CASRAGTGTTDTQYF. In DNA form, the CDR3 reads TGTGCCAGCAGAGCCGGGACAGGGACCACAGATACGCAGTATTTT.

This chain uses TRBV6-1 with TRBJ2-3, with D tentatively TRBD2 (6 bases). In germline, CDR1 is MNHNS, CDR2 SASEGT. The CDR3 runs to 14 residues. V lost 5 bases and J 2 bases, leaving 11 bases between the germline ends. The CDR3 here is CASSRRDSTDTQYF. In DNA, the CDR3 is TGTGCCAGCAGTCGCCGGGACTCCACAGATACGCAGTATTTT.

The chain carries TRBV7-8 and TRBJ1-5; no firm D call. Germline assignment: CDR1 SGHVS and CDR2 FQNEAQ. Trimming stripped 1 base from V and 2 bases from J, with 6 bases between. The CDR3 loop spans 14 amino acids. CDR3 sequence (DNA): TGTGCCAGCAGCTTAGACACAGGCAATCAGCCCCAGCATTTT. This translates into CASSLDTGNQPQHF.

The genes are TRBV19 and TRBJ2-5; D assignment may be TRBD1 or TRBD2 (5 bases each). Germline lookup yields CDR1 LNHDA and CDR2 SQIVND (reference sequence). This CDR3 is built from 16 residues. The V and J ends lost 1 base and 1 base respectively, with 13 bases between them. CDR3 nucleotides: TGTGCCAGTAGTATAGTCCTCGGGGCAGCCCAAGAGACCCAGTACTTC. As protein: CASSIVLGAAQETQYF.

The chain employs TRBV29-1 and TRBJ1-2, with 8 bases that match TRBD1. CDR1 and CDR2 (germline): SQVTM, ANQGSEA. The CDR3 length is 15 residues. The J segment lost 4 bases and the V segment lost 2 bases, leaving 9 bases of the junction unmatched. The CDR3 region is CSVEPLGQGIYGYTF. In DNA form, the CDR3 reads TGCAGCGTTGAACCCTTAGGACAGGGTATCTATGGCTACACCTTC.